In its sample, the clone carrying this T cell receptor (beta chain) was seen many times. Per germline, CDR1 MNHEY and CDR2 SVGEGT. The V and J ends lost 8 bases and 2 bases respectively, with 15 bases between them. This CDR3 comprises 15 residues. Regarding time point: sample taken at primary tumor resection. The input material, whole RNA from tumor, nontumor lung or frozen PBMC, was sequenced unsorted. TCRdb re-called the 5' RACE reads with MiXCR, one entry per CDR3 protein. This repertoire shows around 10,000 distinct CDR3 sequences, around 3.6% found once; its top ten account for around 7.6%. These data originate in a study of spatial heterogeneity in lung cancer.

The sequencing used normal lung tissue next to the tumor, collected at surgery. The rearrangement uses TRBV6-2 or TRBV6-3 and TRBJ2-2, with D perhaps matching TRBD1 (5 bases). This sequence was found in a male donor with early-stage non-small cell lung cancer. The CDR3 loop reads CASSGRTFNTGELFF. The CDR3 DNA sequence: TGTGCCAGCTCCGGTCGGACATTTAACACCGGGGAGCTGTTTTTT.